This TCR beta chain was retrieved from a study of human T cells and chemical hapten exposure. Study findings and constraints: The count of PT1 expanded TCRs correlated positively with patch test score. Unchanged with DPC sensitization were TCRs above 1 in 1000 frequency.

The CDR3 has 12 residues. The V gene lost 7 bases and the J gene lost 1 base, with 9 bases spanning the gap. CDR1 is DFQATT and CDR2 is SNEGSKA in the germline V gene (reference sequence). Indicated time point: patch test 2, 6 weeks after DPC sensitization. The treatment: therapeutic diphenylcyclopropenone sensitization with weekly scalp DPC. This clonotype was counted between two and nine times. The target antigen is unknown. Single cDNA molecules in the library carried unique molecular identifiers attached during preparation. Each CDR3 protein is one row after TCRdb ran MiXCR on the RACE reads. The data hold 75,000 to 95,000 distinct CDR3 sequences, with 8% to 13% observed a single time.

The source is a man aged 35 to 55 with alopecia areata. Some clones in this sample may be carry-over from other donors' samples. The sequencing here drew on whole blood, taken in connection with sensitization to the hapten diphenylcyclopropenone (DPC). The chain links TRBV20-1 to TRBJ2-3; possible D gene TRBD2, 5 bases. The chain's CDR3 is CSGLLGTDTQYF. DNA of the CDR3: TGCAGTGGCCTACTAGGCACAGATACGCAGTATTTT.